This T cell receptor (beta chain) was observed in a study of T cell changes during pregnancy in multiple sclerosis (dated by TCRdb to the late 2010s). Looking at the study overall: The study examined how the T cell repertoire changed over the course of pregnancy in women with multiple sclerosis.

Library generation was performed with the immunoSEQ multiplex PCR assay. In TCRdb, the immuneACCESS table is reduced to in-frame sequences with V and J assigned. These tables do not hold every clone; where another copy was compared, an unresolved V gene accounts for under half, and the others remain unexplained. The sample table lists 98,000 or so clones, roughly 92% of them with a count of one. The ten most abundant clones make up roughly 0.99% of the sample. About this clone itself: No cognate antigen has been identified for it. No base quality values were provided; no much bigger clone lies one nucleotide off.

The CDR3 has 13 amino acids, counting the end cysteine and phenylalanine. The CDR3 DNA has 39 bases and is translated from base 1. V was cut back by 6 bases and J by 2 bases, leaving a gap of 11 bases between them. Reading the germline V gene (reference sequence) gives CDR1 PRHDT and CDR2 FYEKMQ. Material: peripheral blood, obtained after pregnancy. The chain joins TRBV13 to TRBJ2-7; a tentative D match to TRBD2 spans 6 bases. The receptor was derived from a female donor with multiple sclerosis, enrolled in a pregnancy study. The bases are TGTGCCAGCAGGCTGACGGGGGCCTACGAGCAGTACTTC. Protein translation: CASRLTGAYEQYF. Beyond the CDR3, the reference TRBV13 and TRBJ2-7 genes provide the residues; the full variable domain reads: AAGVIQSPRHLIKEKRETATLKCYPIPRHDTVYWYQQGPGQDPQFLISFYEKMQSDKGSIPDRFSAQQFSDYHSELNMSSLELGDSALYFCASRLTGAYEQYFGPGTRLTVT.